This passage covers 31 T cell receptor beta chains from one sample sequenced in a study of CD8 T cells in Susac syndrome. Reverse transcription of roughly 0.45 to 1 ug RNA used random hexamers. MiXCR, applied by TCRdb to the immunoSEQ multiplex PCR reads, yields one record per CDR3 protein. The table includes about 130,000 distinct CDR3 sequences, just under 95% detected once. Sequencing input: CD4+ T cells from PBMCs. These receptors were taken from a human donor in good health.

V usage is TRBV6-1 and J usage is TRBJ1-1; maybe TRBD1 (5 bases). The ends were cut back, 7 bases at V and 8 bases at J, with 14 bases in the middle. This CDR3 has 12 amino acids. The germline CDR1 and CDR2 sequences are MNHNS and SASEGT. The CDR3 region is CASTATRDEAFF. The CDR3 DNA sequence: TGTGCCAGCACCGCTACGCGGGACGAAGCTTTCTTT.

This chain uses TRBV7-2 with TRBJ1-2, with TRBD1 as a possible D gene (6 bases). Per germline, CDR1 SGHTA and CDR2 FQGNSA. Deletions cut 5 bases from V and 7 bases from J, with 11 bases between. The CDR3 is made up of 12 amino acids. CDR3 nucleotides: TGTGCCAGCAGCACCTACAGGGCTGGCTACACCTTC. Translating it yields CASSTYRAGYTF. Full variable domain (remainder filled in from reference TRBV7-2 and TRBJ1-2): GAGVSQSPSNKVTEKGKDVELRCDPISGHTALYWYRQSLGQGLEFLIYFQGNSAPDKSGLPSDRFSAERTGGSVSTLTIQRTQQEDSAVYLCASSTYRAGYTFGSGTRLTVV.

The chain has TRBV18 and TRBJ1-1, with unresolved D. Germline V lookup: CDR1 KGHSH, CDR2 LQKENI. The CDR3 contains 15 residues. V lost 6 bases and J 0 bases, leaving 14 bases between the germline ends. In DNA, the CDR3 is TGTGCCAGCTCCCCGAGGTCGGAGATGAACACTGAAGCTTTCTTT. Translating gives CASSPRSEMNTEAFF.

The chain employs TRBV18 and TRBJ2-3; D gene unclear. The CDR3 is 12 amino acids. V was clipped by 8 bases and J by 0 bases, with 6 bases between them. Looked up from germline, CDR1 is KGHSH and CDR2 is LQKENI. This CDR3 reads CASSPSTDTQYF. The CDR3 bases are TGTGCCAGCAGCCCTAGCACAGATACGCAGTATTTT.

This sequence joins TRBV3-1 and TRBJ2-7, with D hard to call. The V and J ends lost 0 bases and 3 bases respectively, with 6 bases between them. This CDR3 has 13 amino acids. CDR1 and CDR2 from the germline V gene are LGHDT and YNNKEL (reference sequence). The CDR3 spells CASSQDRFYEQYF. For the CDR3, the DNA is TGTGCCAGCAGCCAAGATCGATTCTACGAGCAGTACTTC.

This clonotype was seen a few times. The rearrangement joins TRBV18 to TRBJ1-1, with 7 bases fitting TRBD1. Germline V gene sequence: CDR1 KGHSH, CDR2 LQKENI. The J segment lost 3 bases and the V segment lost 3 bases, leaving 7 bases of the junction unmatched. The CDR3 runs 15 residues. In DNA form, the CDR3 reads TGTGCCAGCTCACCGGAGGGGGCAGGGGACACTGAAGCTTTCTTT. This gives the protein CASSPEGAGDTEAFF.

CDR3 DNA sequence: TGCGCCAGCAGCTTGGACCCATCCTACGAGCAGTACTTC. Residues: CASSLDPSYEQYF. The chain uses TRBV5-1 and TRBJ2-7; no clear D gene. V dropped 0 bases and J dropped 1 base, with 5 bases sitting between them. CDR1 is SGHRS and CDR2 is YFSETQ in the germline V gene. The CDR3 runs to 13 residues. Combining the CDR3 with reference TRBV5-1 and TRBJ2-7 gives the whole variable domain KAGVTQTPRYLIKTRGQQVTLSCSPISGHRSVSWYQQTPGQGLQFLFEYFSETQRNKGNFPGRFSGRQFSNSRSEMNVSTLELGDSALYLCASSLDPSYEQYFGPGTRLTVT.

The count of this clonotype is one. CDR3 sequence: CASSLEPGRGGELFF. The CDR3 DNA is TGTGCCAGCAGCTTAGAGCCGGGACGTGGCGGGGAGCTGTTTTTT. J is TRBJ2-2 and V is TRBV11-2; D may correspond to TRBD1 or TRBD2 (5 bases each). Germline V CDR1 and CDR2: SGHAT, FQNNGV. V gave up 0 bases and J gave up 7 bases, with 12 bases separating them. CDR3 length: 15 residues.

The chain carries TRBV7-9 and TRBJ1-1; D unresolved. There are 13 residues in the CDR3. V was shortened by 5 bases and J by 0 bases, with 7 bases between the two germline ends. The germline V gene encodes CDR1 SEHNR and CDR2 FQNEAQ (reference sequence). This CDR3 reads CASSTTVNTEAFF. DNA of the CDR3: TGTGCCAGCAGCACTACAGTGAACACTGAAGCTTTCTTT.

The chain uses TRBV30 and TRBJ1-3; D is perhaps TRBD1 (5 bases). V dropped 3 bases and J dropped 2 bases, with 8 bases sitting between them. CDR3 length: 13 residues. Germline V lookup: CDR1 GTSNPN, CDR2 SVGIG (reference sequence). CDR3 region: CAWRGRTGNTIYF. In nucleotides, the CDR3 is TGTGCCTGGAGGGGACGGACTGGAAACACCATATATTTT.

This sequence joins TRBV7-9 and TRBJ1-1; D ambiguous. Trimming removed 0 bases at V and 1 base at J, with 3 bases between. The germline CDR1 and CDR2 sequences are SEHNR and FQNEAQ (reference sequence). There are 13 residues in the CDR3. The CDR3 region is CASSLAGNTEAFF. The DNA for the CDR3 is TGTGCCAGCAGCTTAGCCGGGAACACTGAAGCTTTCTTT.

The rearrangement uses TRBV7-2 and TRBJ2-1; 7 positions match TRBD2. The CDR3 contains 13 residues. Germline-derived CDR1 and CDR2 are SGHTA and FQGNSA. V shed 6 bases and J 9 bases; nucleotides not matched to a gene: 8. This CDR3 is CASSTAGPTEQFF. The DNA of the CDR3 is TGTGCCAGCAGTACAGCGGGGCCGACTGAGCAGTTCTTC.

The chain is built from TRBV2 and TRBJ2-5; D remains ambiguous. This CDR3 comprises 14 residues. V lost 9 bases, J lost 2 bases, and 16 bases lay in between. From germline, CDR1 is SNHLY and CDR2 FYNNEI. As DNA, the CDR3 is TGTGCCAGTGGACCGACCGACATACAAGAGACCCAGTACTTC. It yields the protein CASGPTDIQETQYF. Combining the CDR3 with reference TRBV2 and TRBJ2-5 gives the whole variable domain EPEVTQTPSHQVTQMGQEVILRCVPISNHLYFYWYRQILGQKVEFLVSFYNNEISEKSEIFDDQFSVERPDGSNFTLKIRSTKLEDSAMYFCASGPTDIQETQYFGPGTRLLVL.

The V gene is TRBV29-1, the J gene TRBJ2-1; tentatively, D is TRBD1 (6 bases). Germline CDR1 and CDR2: SQVTM and ANQGSEA. The CDR3 is made up of 16 amino acids. V lost 0 bases, J lost 5 bases, and 17 bases lay in between. CDR3 sequence: CSVEDWARKGDNEQFF. Written as DNA, the CDR3 is TGCAGCGTTGAAGATTGGGCCCGAAAGGGGGACAATGAGCAGTTCTTC.

The chain is built from TRBV4-3 and TRBJ1-4; D might be TRBD1 (6 bases). V shed 4 bases and J shed 5 bases, with 14 bases lying between them. Germline values: CDR1 LGHNA, CDR2 YSLEER. This CDR3 has 15 amino acids. CDR3 loop: CASSLGQTENEKLFF. As DNA, the CDR3 is TGCGCCAGCAGCCTCGGACAGACAGAAAATGAAAAACTGTTTTTT.

The chain recombines TRBV4-3 with TRBJ1-1, with TRBD1 matching over 9 bases. Germline CDR1 and CDR2: LGHNA and YSLEER. The CDR3 runs to 13 residues. J was trimmed by 5 bases and V by 3 bases; bases with no gene match: 1. Here the CDR3 reads CASSQGQGTEAFF. CDR3 bases: TGCGCCAGCAGCCAGGGACAGGGAACTGAAGCTTTCTTT.

The table lists this clonotype with a count of one. The gene calls are TRBV12-3 or TRBV12-4 and TRBJ2-7; tentative D call: TRBD2 (5 bases). Between the trimmed V and J ends, which lost 5 bases and 4 bases, there was a span of 9 bases. The CDR3 is made up of 12 amino acids. The CDR3 is CASSRGYYEQYF. The CDR3 coding sequence is TGTGCCAGCAGTAGAGGGTATTACGAGCAGTACTTC.

The chain employs TRBV7-2 and TRBJ2-7; no clear D. V shed 0 bases and J shed 3 bases, with 9 bases lying between them. The CDR3 consists of 14 residues. Germline loops: CDR1 SGHTA, CDR2 FQGNSA. The CDR3 protein is CASSLAPGNYEQYF. The CDR3 bases are TGTGCCAGCAGCTTAGCCCCAGGAAACTACGAGCAGTACTTC.

The J gene is TRBJ1-5, the V gene TRBV10-3; unclear D gene. Germline CDR1 ENHRY, CDR2 SYGVKD. The CDR3 length is 15 residues. V was clipped by 2 bases and J by 5 bases, with 13 bases between them. CDR3 sequence reads: CAISETAPGDQPQHF. Here the CDR3 DNA reads TGTGCCATCAGTGAGACGGCCCCTGGGGATCAGCCCCAGCATTTT.

This clonotype is a singleton in its sample. This chain links TRBV5-1 with TRBJ2-4; possibly TRBD1 for D (6 bases). The V and J ends lost 0 bases and 5 bases respectively, with 9 bases between them. CDR3 length: 14 amino acids. The V gene's germline CDR1 is SGHRS and CDR2 YFSETQ. CDR3 sequence: CASSLDPGENIQYF. The CDR3 coding sequence is TGCGCCAGCAGCTTGGATCCAGGGGAAAACATTCAGTACTTC.

The rearrangement joins TRBV5-1 to TRBJ2-7; tentative D call: TRBD1 (5 bases). This CDR3 is 13 amino acids long. Germline values: CDR1 SGHRS, CDR2 YFSETQ. V lost 0 bases and J 3 bases, leaving 7 bases between the germline ends. The CDR3 protein is CASSLDQGYEQYF. As DNA, the CDR3 is TGCGCCAGCAGCTTGGACCAGGGCTACGAGCAGTACTTC.

This chain links TRBV5-1 with TRBJ2-1; D is uncertain. Germline CDR1 and CDR2: SGHRS and YFSETQ. V was pared by 7 bases and J by 7 bases, with 18 bases between. The CDR3 totals 14 residues. CDR3 sequence: CASYSGSSRNEQFF. The CDR3 DNA reads as TGCGCCAGCTACTCCGGGTCAAGTAGGAATGAGCAGTTCTTC.

V and J are TRBV5-1 and TRBJ1-1; 7 positions agree with TRBD1. The CDR3 sequence is 15 residues long. V shed 1 base, J shed 1 base, and the junction held 4 bases outside the gene matches. Germline CDR1 SGHRS, CDR2 YFSETQ. This CDR3 reads CASSLLGTENTEAFF. The DNA of the CDR3 is TGCGCCAGCAGCTTGTTGGGGACAGAGAACACTGAAGCTTTCTTT.

J is TRBJ2-4 and V is TRBV6-2 or TRBV6-3; D is unclear. Trimming shortened V by 2 bases and J by 10 bases, and 9 bases separated the two germline ends. CDR1 and CDR2 (germline): MNHEY, SVGEGT. CDR3 length: 12 amino acids. In DNA, the CDR3 is TGTGCCAGCAGTTACATCCCCTTGATTCAGTACTTC. Protein product: CASSYIPLIQYF.

The chain is built from TRBV2 and TRBJ2-2; the D is unclear. With 4 bases removed from V and 6 bases from J, the gap between germline ends came to 6 bases. CDR3 length: 12 residues. Germline V gene lookup returns CDR1 SNHLY and CDR2 FYNNEI. This CDR3 is CASSGVSGELFF. The CDR3 coding sequence is TGTGCCAGCAGTGGGGTCTCCGGGGAGCTGTTTTTT.

J is TRBJ2-5 and V is TRBV12-3 or TRBV12-4; 8 bases align to TRBD2. The CDR3 extends over 16 amino acids. J was trimmed by 4 bases and V by 6 bases; bases with no gene match: 13. The CDR3 DNA follows: TGTGCCAGCAGCTTTGACAGCGGGAGAGTACCAGAGACCCAGTACTTC. It codes for CASSFDSGRVPETQYF.

This clonotype was counted a few times. CDR3 sequence (DNA): TGTGCCAGCTCACCACCACGGGCAGGGGTTGGATATGGCTACACCTTC. Encoded protein: CASSPPRAGVGYGYTF. V gene TRBV18 combines with J gene TRBJ1-2; possible D gene TRBD1, 6 bases. CDR1 and CDR2 from the germline V gene are KGHSH and LQKENI. V lost 0 bases to trimming and J lost 5 bases, with 16 bases between them. The CDR3 is 16 amino acids. The full variable domain, completed using reference TRBV18 and TRBJ1-2, is NAGVMQNPRHLVRRRGQEARLRCSPMKGHSHVYWYRQLPEEGLKFMVYLQKENIIDESGMPKERFSAEFPKEGPSILRIQQVVRGDSAAYFCASSPPRAGVGYGYTFGSGTRLTVV.

The chain joins TRBV7-6 to TRBJ2-1; tentative D call: TRBD2 (5 bases). In germline, CDR1 is SGHVS, CDR2 FNYEAQ. V lost 4 bases and J lost 6, with 16 bases in between. There are 15 residues in the CDR3. CDR3 sequence: CASSWLGGYVNEQFF. In nucleotides, the CDR3 is TGTGCCAGCAGCTGGCTGGGCGGGTACGTCAATGAGCAGTTCTTC.

The rearrangement joins TRBV2 to TRBJ2-7, with 7 bases identical to TRBD1. CDR3 length: 13 amino acids. Germline CDR1 is SNHLY and CDR2 is FYNNEI. V trimming: 6 bases; J trimming: 2 bases; junction bases outside the gene matches: 4. The CDR3 sequence: CASRGDRAYEQYF. CDR3 DNA: TGTGCCAGCAGGGGGGACAGAGCCTACGAGCAGTACTTC.

This clonotype was detected only once. V usage is TRBV3-1 and J usage is TRBJ2-2, with D possibly matching TRBD1 (6 bases). V was shortened by 1 base and J by 5 bases, with 11 bases between the two germline ends. CDR1 and CDR2 from the germline V gene are LGHDT and YNNKEL (reference sequence). The CDR3 runs to 15 residues. Here the CDR3 DNA reads TGTGCCAGCAGCCAAGGCACCGGGACAACCGGGGAGCTGTTTTTT. This codes for CASSQGTGTTGELFF.

The V and J genes are TRBV2 and TRBJ1-1; unclear D gene. Germline V CDR1 and CDR2: SNHLY, FYNNEI. Trimming stripped 6 bases from V and 5 bases from J, with 16 bases between. This CDR3 is 14 amino acids long. The DNA of the CDR3 is TGTGCCAGCAGCCCCATGATCCCCGGGACTGAAGCTTTCTTT. It translates to CASSPMIPGTEAFF.